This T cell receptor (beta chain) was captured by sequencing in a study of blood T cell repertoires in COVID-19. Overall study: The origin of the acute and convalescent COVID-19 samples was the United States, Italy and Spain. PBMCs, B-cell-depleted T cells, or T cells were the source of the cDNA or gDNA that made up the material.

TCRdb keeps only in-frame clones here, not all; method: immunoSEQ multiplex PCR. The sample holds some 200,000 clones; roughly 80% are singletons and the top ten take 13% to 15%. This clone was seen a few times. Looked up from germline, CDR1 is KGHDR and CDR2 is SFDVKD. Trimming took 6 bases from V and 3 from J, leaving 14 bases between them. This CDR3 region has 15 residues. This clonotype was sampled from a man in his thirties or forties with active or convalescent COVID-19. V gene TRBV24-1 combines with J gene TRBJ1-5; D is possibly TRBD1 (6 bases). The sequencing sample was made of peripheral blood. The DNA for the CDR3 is TGTGCCACCAGTTCGGGGGGCTTCCTCAATCAGCCCCAGCATTTT. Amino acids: CATSSGGFLNQPQHF.